This T cell receptor beta chain comes out of a study of blood T cell repertoires in COVID-19. V shed 3 bases and J 6 bases; nucleotides not matched to a gene: 5. The germline gives CDR1 SGHKS, CDR2 YYEKEE (reference sequence). The CDR3 has 14 amino acids. The table came from immunoSEQ multiplex PCR; TCRdb's copy has only in-frame clones and leaves some out. The repertoire holds about 140,000 clones, with roughly four fifths as singletons. The sequenced sample consisted of peripheral blood. V and J are TRBV5-5 and TRBJ2-3; TRBD1 matches 9 bases. This TCR was sampled from a woman older than 75 with active or convalescent COVID-19. The CDR3 DNA follows: TGTGCCAGCAGCTCCGGACAGGGGACTGATACGCAGTATTTT. It is translated as CASSSGQGTDTQYF.